This TCR beta chain appears in the sequencing data of a study of control samples from healthy donors and cancer patients. Sequencing used immunoSEQ multiplex PCR; TCRdb keeps in-frame clones, though not all of them. This sample has around 130,000 clones, with roughly 91% found just once. With 4 bases removed from V and 8 bases from J, the gap between germline ends came to 11 bases. The germline V gene has CDR1 LGHDT and CDR2 YNNKEL (reference sequence). The CDR3 length is 12 residues. The receptor was derived from a man between 50 and 59 years old with head and neck cancer. This chain connects TRBV3-1 (or the pseudogene TRBV3-2) to TRBJ1-1; D is unclear. What was sequenced was PBMCs. The CDR3 is CASSLGSGEAFF. The DNA of the CDR3 is TGTGCCAGCAGCCTAGGTTCCGGGGAAGCTTTCTTT.